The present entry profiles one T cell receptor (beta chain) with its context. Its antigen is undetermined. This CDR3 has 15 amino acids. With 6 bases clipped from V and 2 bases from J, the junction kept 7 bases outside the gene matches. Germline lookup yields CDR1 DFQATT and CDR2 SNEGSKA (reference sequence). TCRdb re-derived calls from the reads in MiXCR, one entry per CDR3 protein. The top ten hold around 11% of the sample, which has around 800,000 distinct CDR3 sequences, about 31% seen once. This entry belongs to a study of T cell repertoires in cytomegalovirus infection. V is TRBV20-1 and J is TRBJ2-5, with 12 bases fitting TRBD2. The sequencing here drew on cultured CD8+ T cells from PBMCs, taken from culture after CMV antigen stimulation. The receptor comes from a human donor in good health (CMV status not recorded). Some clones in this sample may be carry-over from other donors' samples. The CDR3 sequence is CSANGLAGIQETQYF. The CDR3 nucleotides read TGCAGTGCCAATGGACTAGCGGGGATTCAAGAGACCCAGTACTTC.